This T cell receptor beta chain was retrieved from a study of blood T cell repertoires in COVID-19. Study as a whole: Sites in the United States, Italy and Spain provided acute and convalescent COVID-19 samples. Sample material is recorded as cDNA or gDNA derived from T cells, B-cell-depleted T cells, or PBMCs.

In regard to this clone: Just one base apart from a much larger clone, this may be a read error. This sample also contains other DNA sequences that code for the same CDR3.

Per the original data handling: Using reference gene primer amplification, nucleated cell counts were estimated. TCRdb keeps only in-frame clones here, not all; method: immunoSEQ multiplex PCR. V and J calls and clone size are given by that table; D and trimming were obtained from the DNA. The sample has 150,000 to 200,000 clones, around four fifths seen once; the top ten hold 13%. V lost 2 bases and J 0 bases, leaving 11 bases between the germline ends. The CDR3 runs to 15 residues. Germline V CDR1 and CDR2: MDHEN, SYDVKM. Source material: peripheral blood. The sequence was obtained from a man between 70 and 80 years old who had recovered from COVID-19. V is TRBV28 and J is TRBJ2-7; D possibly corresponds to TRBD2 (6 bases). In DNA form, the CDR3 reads TGTGCCAGCAGTTTAGGTGGGAGGCCCTCCTACGAGCAGTACTTC. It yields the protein CASSLGGRPSYEQYF.